The rows below give T cell receptor beta chains drawn from one sample of a study of blood T cell repertoires in COVID-19. Produced via immunoSEQ multiplex PCR; TCRdb's table is partial and in-frame only. Of 200,000 to 300,000 clones in the sample, about nine tenths were seen once. The material sequenced was peripheral blood. Receptors were obtained from a person aged 18-35 years with COVID-19, enrolled during active disease. CDR3s include the opening cysteine and the closing phenylalanine or tryptophan. D genes are given only for firm matches.

d_gene	v_gene	j_gene	CDR3aa
TRBD1	TRBV14	TRBJ1-1	CASAIDRVTEAFF
.	TRBV9	TRBJ2-5	CASSVGLGGETQYF
TRBD2	TRBV4-1	TRBJ2-7	CASSQGLAGNYEQYF
.	TRBV5-1	TRBJ1-3	CASRFTTASGNTIYF
TRBD2	TRBV30	TRBJ2-1	CAWSAGGGQFF
.	TRBV21-1	TRBJ1-1	CASSLGTRGQENTEAFF
TRBD1	TRBV5-1	TRBJ2-3	CASSLGQGGGDTQYF
TRBD1	TRBV19	TRBJ1-5	CASSMAGQGSNQPQHF
.	TRBV4-1	TRBJ2-3	CASSQDTTGRNTQYF
.	TRBV13	TRBJ2-2	CASTLVVGETVNTGELFF
.	TRBV24-1	TRBJ2-1	CATSDAHTSPYNEQFF
TRBD2	TRBV7-6	TRBJ2-7	CASTPLAGDSEQYF
TRBD2	TRBV27	TRBJ2-5	CASGRGGGGMETQYF
TRBD2	TRBV7-2	TRBJ2-5	CASSRTGTRAETQYF
TRBD1	TRBV12-3/TRBV12-4	TRBJ1-1	CASGRGLTEAFF
.	TRBV5-1	TRBJ1-6	CASSSGRGHENSPLHF
TRBD2	TRBV2	TRBJ2-1	CASSQSPGLGPNEQFF
.	TRBV7-8	TRBJ2-1	CASSNSGNEQFF
TRBD2	TRBV7-9	TRBJ2-1	CASSRNSGSGNEQFF
.	TRBV7-2	TRBJ2-7	CASSTLTELSYEQYF
TRBD1	TRBV24-1	TRBJ2-7	CATSDKRTGRDEQYF
TRBD2	TRBV7-2	TRBJ2-3	CASSLRTSGGTDTQYF
TRBD2	TRBV12-5	TRBJ2-3	CASGLTSGGMQYF
TRBD1	TRBV3-1/TRBV3-2	TRBJ1-4	CASSPIGGQTGAYGKLFF
TRBD1	TRBV19	TRBJ1-2	CASGQGANGYTF
.	TRBV27	TRBJ1-4	CASTTLERPEKLFF
.	TRBV5-1	TRBJ2-7	CASSLAGLAGWEEQYF
TRBD2	TRBV6-5	TRBJ2-7	CASRGTSAYEQYF
TRBD2	TRBV24-1	TRBJ2-7	CATSSGGGQIYEQYF
TRBD2	TRBV7-7	TRBJ2-3	CASSYSGRAQDTQYF
TRBD1	TRBV5-6	TRBJ1-2	CASNPRTGNIGYTF
.	TRBV4-1	TRBJ1-5	CASSQVGGRNQPQHF
.	TRBV9	TRBJ1-3	CASSHWGGSGNTIYF
TRBD2	TRBV25-1	TRBJ2-4	CASSEGGGRANAKNIQYF
TRBD1	TRBV7-3	TRBJ1-1	CASSSLGQPNTEAFF
TRBD1	TRBV10-2	TRBJ1-2	CASSATGQGLGYGYTF
.	TRBV5-1	TRBJ2-3	CASSFGSFTDTQYF
TRBD2	TRBV7-2	TRBJ2-7	CASSLSLTGTSFSYEQYF
TRBD2	TRBV9	TRBJ2-7	CASSIGTTTAYEQYF
.	TRBV4-2	TRBJ2-1	CASSQVGANEQFF
TRBD2	TRBV6-6	TRBJ2-1	CASSRNPGLAGGEQFF
.	TRBV7-3	TRBJ2-7	CASSLLRADRVEQYF
.	TRBV6-5	TRBJ1-5	CATSQGNNQPQHF
.	TRBV11-2	TRBJ2-1	CASSSTEYNEQFF
.	TRBV2	TRBJ1-6	CASSVTVDNSPLHF
.	TRBV7-9	TRBJ2-5	CASSLGRGQREETQYF